This T cell receptor (beta chain) was observed in a study of molecular identifiers for immune sequencing clone quantification. Study findings and constraints: Same-barcode identical TCR molecules could make highly expanded clones look smaller than they are.

This clonotype was recorded at least ten times. What it recognizes is unknown. Germline V gene lookup returns CDR1 LGHDT and CDR2 YNNKEL (reference sequence). CDR3 length equals 14 residues. The V end was cut by 2 bases, the J end by 4 bases, with 8 bases between. TCR libraries were built in bulk with a published protocol and specific TCR primers. TCRdb recomputed calls from the PCR reads with MiXCR, one row per CDR3 protein. The sample shows around 470,000 distinct CDR3 sequences, about 20% of them seen only once. This clonotype was obtained from a human donor in good health. Some libraries in this study had Jurkat cell RNA spiked in. The rearrangement joins TRBV3-1 to TRBJ1-4; D is unclear. The sequenced sample consisted of naive CD8+ T cells from blood, with Jurkat cell RNA spiked in. Subset specified: FACS-sorted CD8+CD4-CCR7+CD45RA+ naive T cells. CDR3 residues: CASSQSQLNEKLFF. For the CDR3, the DNA is TGTGCCAGCAGCCAATCCCAGCTTAATGAAAAACTGTTTTTT.